Here is one T cell receptor beta chain with its context. TCRdb's copy holds only in-frame clones and misses some; the assay was immunoSEQ multiplex PCR. The table includes 210,000 or so clones, 89% detected once. CDR3 length: 18 amino acids. CDR1 and CDR2 (germline): LNHDA, SQIVND (reference sequence). J gave up 0 bases and V 7 bases, and 14 bases lay outside the gene matches. These data are taken from a study of blood T cell repertoires in COVID-19. Study at large: Sample material is recorded as cDNA or gDNA derived from T cells, B-cell-depleted T cells, or PBMCs.

The chain recombines TRBV19 with TRBJ1-3, with 8 positions matching TRBD1. The TCR sequence derives from a woman between 40 and 55 years old with acute or convalescent COVID-19. The material sequenced was peripheral blood. For the CDR3, the DNA is TGTGCCAGTACCCCAGGGGGACAGGTAACCAGCTCTGGAAACACCATATATTTT. As protein: CASTPGGQVTSSGNTIYF. Complete variable domain (other parts from reference TRBV19 and TRBJ1-3): DGGITQSPKYLFRKEGQNVTLSCEQNLNHDAMYWYRQDPGQGLRLIYYSQIVNDFQKGDIAEGYSVSREKKESFPLTVTSAQKNPTAFYLCASTPGGQVTSSGNTIYFGEGSWLTVV.